The 8 T cell receptor beta chains below all came from one sample that was sequenced in a study of shared clonotypes between healthy human individuals. The assay was immunoSEQ multiplex PCR, and TCRdb's table has in-frame clones only and misses some. The profile shows over a million clones, roughly 80% of them singletons. Sequencing used memory CD4+ T cells sorted from blood. Subset in this sample: CD45RA-negative fraction. All receptors come from a man aged 18 to 35 in good health.

V usage is TRBV5-1 and J usage is TRBJ2-1; 10 bases are a match to TRBD2. Trimming removed 5 bases from V and 4 bases from J; junction bases left unmatched: 18. CDR1 and CDR2 (germline): SGHRS, YFSETQ. The CDR3 runs 19 residues. DNA of the CDR3: TGCGCCAGCAGTCGGAGCGGGAGGGGTGAAGTTGGGGAATACAATGAGCAGTTCTTC. It encodes CASSRSGRGEVGEYNEQFF.

V is TRBV4-2 and J is TRBJ2-2; a possible D gene is TRBD1 (5 bases). The CDR3 contains 16 residues. CDR1 LGHNA and CDR2 YNFKEQ come from the germline V gene. V dropped 1 base and J dropped 1 base, with 10 bases sitting between them. The CDR3 DNA follows: TGTGCCAGCAGCCAAGTCGCTGGACAGAACACCGGGGAGCTGTTTTTT. This translates into CASSQVAGQNTGELFF.

The V call is TRBV5-1, the J call TRBJ2-3; the D is unclear. Germline V gene lookup returns CDR1 SGHRS and CDR2 YFSETQ. The V end was cut by 0 bases, the J end by 3 bases, with 11 bases between. The CDR3 is 15 residues long. The CDR3, as DNA: TGCGCCAGCAGCTTGGGTTTATTTGGGACAGATACGCAGTATTTT. This encodes CASSLGLFGTDTQYF.

The chain recombines TRBV6-5 with TRBJ1-5; 7 bases align to TRBD1. Germline assignment: CDR1 MNHEY and CDR2 SVGAGI. This CDR3 spans 15 amino acids. The J segment lost 0 bases and the V segment lost 6 bases, leaving 5 bases of the junction unmatched. The CDR3 reads CASRRTGYSNQPQHF. The CDR3 region has the DNA TGTGCCAGCAGGCGGACAGGCTATAGCAATCAGCCCCAGCATTTT.

This clone was seen only once. V and J are TRBV7-2 and TRBJ2-7; 7 bases match TRBD1. Germline-derived CDR1 and CDR2 are SGHTA and FQGNSA. With V trimmed by 5 bases and J by 7 bases, 14 bases remained unmatched. The CDR3 extends over 15 amino acids. CDR3 DNA: TGTGCCAGCAGCAAAGGACAGGCGTCCTCGCGGGAGCAGTACTTC. Its translation is CASSKGQASSREQYF.

This chain links TRBV28 with TRBJ2-7, with TRBD2 matching over 9 bases. Germline V gene data show CDR1 as MDHEN and CDR2 as SYDVKM. The CDR3 length is 15 residues. V gave up 4 bases and J gave up 0 bases; unmatched junction bases: 4. CDR3 region: CASSSSGRSSYEQYF. In DNA, the CDR3 is TGTGCCAGCAGTTCCAGCGGGAGGAGCTCCTACGAGCAGTACTTC.

The chain links TRBV4-3 to TRBJ2-5; no definite D call. Trimming removed 3 bases from V and 1 base from J, with 0 bases in between. The length of the CDR3 is 11 residues. Germline lookup yields CDR1 LGHNA and CDR2 YSLEER. The CDR3 loop reads CASSHQETQYF. DNA for the CDR3: TGCGCCAGCAGCCACCAAGAGACCCAGTACTTC.

The DNA of the CDR3 is TGTGCCAGCAGCGTAGTAGCGGGAGATATCGGGGAGCTGTTTTTT. It specifies CASSVVAGDIGELFF. The chain combines TRBV9 with TRBJ2-2; 9 bases agree with TRBD2. Trimming cost V 0 bases and J 7 bases; bases outside gene matches: 4. The CDR3 extends over 15 amino acids. The V gene's germline CDR1 is SGDLS and CDR2 YYNGEE.